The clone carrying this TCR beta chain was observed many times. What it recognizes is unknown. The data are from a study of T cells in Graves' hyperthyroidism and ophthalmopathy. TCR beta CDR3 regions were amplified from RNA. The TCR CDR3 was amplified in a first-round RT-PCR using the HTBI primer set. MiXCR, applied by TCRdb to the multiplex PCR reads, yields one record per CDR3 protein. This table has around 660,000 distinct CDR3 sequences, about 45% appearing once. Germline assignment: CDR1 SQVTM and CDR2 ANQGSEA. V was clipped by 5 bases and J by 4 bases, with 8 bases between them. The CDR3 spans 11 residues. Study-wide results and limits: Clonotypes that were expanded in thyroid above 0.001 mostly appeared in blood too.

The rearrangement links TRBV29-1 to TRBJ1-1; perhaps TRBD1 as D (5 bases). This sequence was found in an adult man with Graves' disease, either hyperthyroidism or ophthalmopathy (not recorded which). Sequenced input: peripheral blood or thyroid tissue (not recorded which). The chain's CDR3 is CSVLRATEAFF. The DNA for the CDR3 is TGCAGCGTTCTCAGGGCCACTGAAGCTTTCTTT.